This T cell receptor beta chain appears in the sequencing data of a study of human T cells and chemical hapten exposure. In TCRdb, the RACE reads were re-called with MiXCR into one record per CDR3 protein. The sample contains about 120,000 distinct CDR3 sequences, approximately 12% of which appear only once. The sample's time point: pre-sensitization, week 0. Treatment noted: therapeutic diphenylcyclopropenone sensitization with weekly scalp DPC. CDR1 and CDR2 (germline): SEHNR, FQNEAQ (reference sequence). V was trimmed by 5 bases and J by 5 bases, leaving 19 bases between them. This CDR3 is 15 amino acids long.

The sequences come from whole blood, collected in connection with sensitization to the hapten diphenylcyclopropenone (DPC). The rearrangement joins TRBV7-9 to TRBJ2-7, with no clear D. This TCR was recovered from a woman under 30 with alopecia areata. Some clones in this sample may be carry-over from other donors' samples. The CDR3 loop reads CASSPPGLRTHEQYF. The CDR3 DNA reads TGTGCCAGCAGCCCCCCCGGGTTAAGGACCCACGAGCAGTACTTC.